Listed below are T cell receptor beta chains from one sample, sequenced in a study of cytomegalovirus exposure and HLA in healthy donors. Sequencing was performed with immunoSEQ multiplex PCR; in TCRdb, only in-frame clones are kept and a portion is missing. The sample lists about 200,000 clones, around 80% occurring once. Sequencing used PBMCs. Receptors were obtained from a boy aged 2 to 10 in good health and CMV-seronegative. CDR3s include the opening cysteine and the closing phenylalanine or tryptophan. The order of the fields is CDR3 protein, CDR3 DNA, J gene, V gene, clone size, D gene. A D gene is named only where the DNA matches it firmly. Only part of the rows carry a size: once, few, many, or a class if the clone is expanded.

CASSSVGDRGYEQYF	TGTGCCAGCAGTTCGGTAGGGGACAGGGGCTACGAGCAGTACTTC	TRBJ2-7	TRBV27	.	TRBD1
CASRAGGYEQYF	TGTGCCAGCAGAGCGGGGGGCTACGAGCAGTACTTC	TRBJ2-7	TRBV6-6	.	TRBD2
CATRRTASTDTQYF	TGTGCCACCCGTAGGACAGCTAGCACAGATACGCAGTATTTT	TRBJ2-3	TRBV6-5	.	.
CASSERGGGSGANVLTF	TGTGCCAGCAGTGAGAGAGGGGGCGGCTCTGGGGCCAACGTCCTGACTTTC	TRBJ2-6	TRBV6-1	.	TRBD1
CASSIWREDNEQFF	TGTGCCAGCAGCATTTGGCGGGAGGACAATGAGCAGTTCTTC	TRBJ2-1	TRBV7-2	.	TRBD2
CASSKGAIPQHF	TGTGCCAGCAGCAAAGGGGCCATCCCCCAGCATTTT	TRBJ1-5	TRBV21-1	.	.
CASSPGLAGGEQYF	TGCGCCAGCAGCCCGGGACTAGCGGGAGGCGAGCAGTACTTC	TRBJ2-7	TRBV5-1	.	TRBD2
CASSEPGSYEQYF	TGTGCCAGCAGTGAGCCCGGCTCCTACGAGCAGTACTTC	TRBJ2-7	TRBV2	.	.
CASTNLSGTGETQYF	TGTGCCAGCACCAATCTCTCCGGGACTGGAGAGACCCAGTACTTC	TRBJ2-5	TRBV7-9	.	.
CASRRVRGVGNEQFF	TGTGCCAGCAGGCGGGTGCGGGGGGTAGGCAATGAGCAGTTCTTC	TRBJ2-1	TRBV11-2	.	TRBD2
CASSGIAGVSGELFF	TGTGCCAGTAGTGGAATAGCGGGAGTGTCCGGGGAGCTGTTTTTT	TRBJ2-2	TRBV19	.	TRBD2
CASADRAGWRNTEAFF	TGCGCCAGCGCCGACAGGGCAGGGTGGAGGAACACTGAAGCTTTCTTT	TRBJ1-1	TRBV5-1	once	TRBD1
CASSIFRLAGVNEQFF	TGTGCCAGCAGCATCTTTAGACTAGCGGGAGTTAATGAGCAGTTCTTC	TRBJ2-1	TRBV7-9	.	TRBD2
CASTPRETAYEQYF	TGTGCCAGCACCCCTCGGGAGACCGCCTACGAGCAGTACTTC	TRBJ2-7	TRBV7-2	.	.
CAAGLAGIVGELFF	TGTGCCGCAGGACTAGCGGGGATTGTCGGGGAGCTGTTTTTT	TRBJ2-2	TRBV19	.	TRBD2
CAWTDYYGYTF	TGTGCCTGGACAGACTACTATGGCTACACCTTC	TRBJ1-2	TRBV30	.	.
CASSTGGRPATQYF	TGCGCCAGCAGCACCGGAGGTAGGCCGGCTACGCAGTATTTT	TRBJ2-3	TRBV4-1	.	.
CSVESQGEDYGYTF	TGCAGCGTTGAATCACAGGGGGAAGACTATGGCTACACCTTC	TRBJ1-2	TRBV29-1	.	TRBD1
CASSESGSSSYEQYF	TGTGCCAGCAGTGAATCCGGGTCGAGCTCCTACGAGCAGTACTTC	TRBJ2-7	TRBV6-1	.	.
CASSERGGGDTQYF	TGTGCCAGCAGTGAGCGGGGCGGAGGAGATACGCAGTATTTT	TRBJ2-3	TRBV6-1	once	.
CASSRGQGDWSTEAFF	TGTGCCAGCAGCCGGGGACAGGGAGACTGGAGCACTGAAGCTTTCTTT	TRBJ1-1	TRBV27	.	TRBD1
CSVGTVLNYGYTF	TGCAGCGTTGGGACAGTCCTTAACTATGGCTACACCTTC	TRBJ1-2	TRBV29-1	.	.
CASSYDRGNEKLFF	TGTGCCAGCAGTTATGACAGGGGTAATGAAAAACTGTTTTTT	TRBJ1-4	TRBV7-9	once	TRBD1
CASRPTGTGGLLNTEAFF	TGTGCCAGCAGGCCAACCGGGACAGGGGGCCTATTGAACACTGAAGCTTTCTTT	TRBJ1-1	TRBV6-4	.	TRBD1
CASLFTYEQYF	TGTGCCAGCTTGTTCACCTACGAGCAGTACTTC	TRBJ2-7	TRBV6-1	.	.
CASSESPRWGYTF	TGTGCCAGCAGTGAATCTCCCAGATGGGGCTACACCTTC	TRBJ1-2	TRBV25-1	.	.
CASSPGFSSYEQYF	TGTGCCAGCAGTCCCGGTTTTAGCTCCTACGAGCAGTACTTC	TRBJ2-7	TRBV27	.	.
CASLGLAGPEQYF	TGCGCCAGCCTCGGGCTAGCGGGACCCGAGCAGTACTTC	TRBJ2-7	TRBV10-2	.	TRBD2
CASSIERGLVGELFF	TGTGCCAGTAGTATAGAACGGGGTTTAGTCGGGGAGCTGTTTTTT	TRBJ2-2	TRBV19	.	.
CASSERETGVAYEQYF	TGTGCCAGCAGTGAAAGGGAGACAGGGGTGGCCTACGAGCAGTACTTC	TRBJ2-7	TRBV6-1	.	TRBD1
CAWETDRAGGQTQYF	TGTGCCTGGGAGACGGACAGGGCAGGGGGGCAGACCCAGTACTTC	TRBJ2-5	TRBV30	.	TRBD1
CASRIQVAFF	TGTGCCAGCAGGATACAGGTGGCTTTCTTT	TRBJ1-1	TRBV27	.	.
CASSPLLGLNYGYTF	TGTGCCAGCAGCCCACTTTTAGGACTTAACTATGGCTACACCTTC	TRBJ1-2	TRBV5-6	once	.
CASRGGASYNEQFF	TGTGCCAGCAGGGGGGGGGCCTCCTACAATGAGCAGTTCTTC	TRBJ2-1	TRBV11-2	.	.
CASSQDPPRGTDTQYF	TGCGCCAGCAGCCAAGATCCTCCTCGGGGCACAGATACGCAGTATTTT	TRBJ2-3	TRBV4-1	.	.
CASSVGGSGGLSTDTQYF	TGTGCCAGCAGCGTAGGCGGTAGCGGGGGGCTAAGCACAGATACGCAGTATTTT	TRBJ2-3	TRBV9	.	TRBD2